The clone carrying this T cell receptor beta chain was recorded only once. The target antigen is unknown. Gene names refer to mouse genes. The sequence runs out 1 residue before the end of the CDR3; the remainder is reconstructed from the germline J gene. This entry is derived from a study of tissue T cells after allogeneic stem cell transplantation. Germline V gives CDR1 KGHTA, CDR2 FQNQQP. CDR3 length: 14 amino acids. Sample time point: mouse harvest day 14 after allogeneic transplant. The graft held 10^6 splenic CD5+ T cells and 10^7 T-cell-depleted bone marrow cells. This mouse GVHD model was MHC-mismatched B6 to BALB/c, profiled day 7 or 14. Regarding the study as a whole: Tissue-detected TCR repertoire was only partly captured by blood and spleen T cells. Few T cell clones were shared across patients, but motif clusters showed tissue-specific shared signatures.

The assay was immunoSEQ multiplex PCR, and TCRdb's table has in-frame clones only and misses some. Found here are about 4,000 clones, 45% to 50% of them singletons; the top ten hold 28%. The sequence was collected from a female BALB/c mouse given C57BL/6 T cells with graft-versus-host disease after an allogeneic hematopoietic cell transplant. V is TRBV23 and J is TRBJ1-1; the D call TRBD1 from the table was never checked on the DNA. The sequenced sample was gut tissue. The part of the CDR3 DNA that was read is TGCTCCAGCAGTCAAAACAATGCAAACACAGAAGTCTTC. Translation gives CSSSQNNANTEVF. The whole CDR3 protein reads CSSSQNNANTEVFF.